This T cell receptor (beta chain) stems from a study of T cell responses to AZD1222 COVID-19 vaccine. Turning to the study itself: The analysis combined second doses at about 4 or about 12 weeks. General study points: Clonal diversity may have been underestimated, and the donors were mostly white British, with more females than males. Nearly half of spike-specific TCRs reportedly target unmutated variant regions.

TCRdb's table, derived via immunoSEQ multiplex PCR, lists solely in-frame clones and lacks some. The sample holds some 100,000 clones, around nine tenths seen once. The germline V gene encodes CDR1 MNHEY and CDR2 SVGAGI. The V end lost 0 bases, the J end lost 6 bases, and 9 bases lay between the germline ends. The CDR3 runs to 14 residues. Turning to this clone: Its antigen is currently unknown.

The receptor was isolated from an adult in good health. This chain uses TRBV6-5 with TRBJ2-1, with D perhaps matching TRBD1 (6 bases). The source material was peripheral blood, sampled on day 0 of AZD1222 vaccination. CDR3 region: CASSYSSRGNEQFF. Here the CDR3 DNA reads TGTGCCAGCAGTTACTCGTCCAGGGGCAATGAGCAGTTCTTC.